This entry describes one TCR beta chain. The CDR3 covers 15 residues. CDR1 is SGHDT, CDR2 YYEEEE, per germline. Losses at the gene ends were 1 base for V and 5 bases for J; bases not matched to a gene: 6. The repertoire was sequenced with immunoSEQ multiplex PCR; TCRdb's copy has only in-frame clones and lacks some. The data hold 150,000 to 200,000 clones, with approximately 80% observed a single time. The sample belongs to a study of cytomegalovirus exposure and HLA in healthy donors. The donors were members of the approximately 120-subject validation cohort (separate from the roughly 660-subject first cohort).

The receptor was isolated from a man younger than 35 in good health and CMV-seropositive. The chain uses TRBV5-6 and TRBJ2-1, with 7 bases that match TRBD1. The sequenced sample consisted of PBMCs. In DNA, the CDR3 is TGTGCCAGCAGCTTGATCGGACAGGAGGACAATGAGCAGTTCTTC. Amino acid sequence: CASSLIGQEDNEQFF. Variable domain in full (rest from reference TRBV5-6 and TRBJ2-1): DAGVTQSPTHLIKTRGQQVTLRCSPKSGHDTVSWYQQALGQGPQFIFQYYEEEERQRGNFPDRFSGHQFPNYSSELNVNALLLGDSALYLCASSLIGQEDNEQFFGPGTRLTVL.